This T cell receptor (beta chain) was recorded in a study of PD-L1 blockade in urothelial cancer. Study-level background: Analyses used blood from 3 weeks (second dose) and 6 weeks after treatment start. When blood samples were assessed, the median T cell count was about 130,000.

The CDR3 spans 15 residues. Germline CDR1 reads SGHAT; CDR2 reads FQNNGV. V shed 2 bases, J shed 6 bases, and the junction held 8 bases outside the gene matches. The protocol was immunoSEQ multiplex PCR, while the TCRdb copy is restricted to in-frame clones and leaves out a portion. Found here are under 70,000 clones, about 90% of them singletons; the top ten hold over 9%. Time point reported: peripheral blood 6 weeks after treatment start. Source: PBMCs, taken around atezolizumab (anti-PD-L1) treatment. This receptor was obtained from a man in his 60s with urothelial cancer. The V gene is TRBV11-2, the J gene TRBJ2-7; 9 positions agree with TRBD1. The CDR3 coding sequence is TGTGCCAGCAGCTTAAACCGGGGGACAGGGATCGAGCAGTACTTC. Its translation: CASSLNRGTGIEQYF.